These 14 T cell receptor beta chains came from one sample sequenced in a study of CD8 T cells in Susac syndrome. The authors reverse transcribed 0.5 to 1 ug RNA with random hexamers. TCRdb used MiXCR to reprocess the immunoSEQ multiplex PCR reads, holding one entry per CDR3 protein. In the table there are 150,000 to 200,000 distinct CDR3 sequences, 95% to 96% of which are singletons. The sequencing sample was made of CD4+ T cells from PBMCs. All receptors come from a human donor with Susac syndrome.

This rearrangement joins TRBV4-3 to TRBJ2-1; TRBD2 aligns across 7 bases. The CDR3 has 14 residues. J lost 3 bases, V lost 3 bases, and 2 bases had no gene match. CDR1 and CDR2 from the germline V gene are LGHNA and YSLEER. CDR3 DNA sequence: TGCGCCAGCAGCCACGGGGACTACTACAATGAGCAGTTCTTC. This translates into CASSHGDYYNEQFF.

The gene calls are TRBV5-1 and TRBJ1-1; D uncertain. The CDR3 spans 13 residues. The V gene's germline CDR1 is SGHRS and CDR2 YFSETQ. V lost 1 base to trimming and J lost 7 bases, with 11 bases between them. CDR3 DNA sequence: TGCGCCAGCAGCTTGCAGGTGAAGGATGAAGCTTTCTTT. It yields the protein CASSLQVKDEAFF.

The chain joins TRBV4-2 to TRBJ2-1; TRBD2 matches 10 bases. The CDR3 has 16 amino acids. V gave up 3 bases and J gave up 5 bases; unmatched junction bases: 7. CDR1 is LGHNA, CDR2 YNFKEQ, per germline. CDR3 sequence (DNA): TGTGCCAGCAGCCAGCCACTAGCGGGGCTGAACAATGAGCAGTTCTTC. Amino acids: CASSQPLAGLNNEQFF.

The genes are TRBV11-3 and TRBJ2-3; D not certain. The CDR3 spans 11 residues. Germline CDR1 and CDR2: SGHNT and YENEEA. With 4 bases removed from V and 4 bases from J, the gap between germline ends came to 3 bases. CDR3 coding DNA: TGTGCCAGCAGCTCTTCAGATACGCAGTATTTT. Its translation is CASSSSDTQYF.

The chain uses TRBV20-1 and TRBJ2-7, with unresolved D. The CDR3 is 10 amino acids. Trimming took off 2 bases at V and 1 base at J, with 0 bases between the two ends. Germline CDR1 DFQATT, CDR2 SNEGSKA (reference sequence). This CDR3 reads CSARSYEQYF. CDR3 nucleotide sequence: TGCAGTGCTAGATCCTACGAGCAGTACTTC.

The gene calls are TRBV18 and TRBJ2-5; D might be TRBD1 (6 bases). The germline V gene has CDR1 KGHSH and CDR2 LQKENI. The CDR3 contains 15 residues. V was trimmed by 4 bases and J by 6 bases, leaving 18 bases between them. CDR3: CASSLRDKALQTQYF. CDR3 sequence (DNA): TGTGCCAGCTCACTCCGGGACAAGGCTTTACAGACCCAGTACTTC.

The chain has TRBV4-3 and TRBJ1-1; D is ambiguous. Germline CDR1 is LGHNA and CDR2 is YSLEER. V was shortened by 4 bases and J by 1 base, with 13 bases between the two germline ends. This CDR3 spans 15 amino acids. CDR3 in DNA: TGCGCCAGCAGCCCTCGTGGAGGAGCGAACACTGAAGCTTTCTTT. The encoded protein is CASSPRGGANTEAFF.

This chain joins TRBV7-9 and TRBJ2-2, with D hard to call. The length of the CDR3 is 14 residues. Per germline, CDR1 SEHNR and CDR2 FQNEAQ (reference sequence). The V gene lost 5 bases and the J gene lost 0 bases, with 7 bases spanning the gap. The CDR3: CASSANTNTGELFF. The CDR3 region has the DNA TGTGCCAGCAGCGCCAATACGAACACCGGGGAGCTGTTTTTT.

This chain joins TRBV4-2 and TRBJ2-6; D is ambiguous. The V end lost 1 base, the J end lost 2 bases, and 3 bases lay between the germline ends. The germline CDR1 and CDR2 sequences are LGHNA and YNFKEQ. The CDR3 runs to 14 residues. CDR3 sequence reads: CASSQGTGANVLTF. In nucleotides, the CDR3 is TGTGCCAGCAGCCAAGGGACTGGGGCCAACGTCCTGACTTTC.

V and J are TRBV12-3 or TRBV12-4 and TRBJ2-1; D remains unclear. The V end was cut by 4 bases, the J end by 10 bases, with 14 bases between. The CDR3 contains 13 residues. CDR3 amino acids: CASSSSWRLEQFF. As DNA, the CDR3 is TGTGCCAGCAGTTCATCTTGGCGCCTGGAGCAGTTCTTC.

J is TRBJ2-3 and V is TRBV15; 7 nucleotides line up with TRBD1. CDR1 and CDR2 from the germline V gene are LNHNV and YYDKDF (reference sequence). Losses at the gene ends were 0 bases for V and 4 bases for J; bases not matched to a gene: 7. The CDR3 is made up of 16 amino acids. The CDR3 spells CATSRDLQGEADTQYF. CDR3 coding DNA: TGTGCCACCAGCAGAGATTTGCAGGGGGAAGCAGATACGCAGTATTTT.

The J gene is TRBJ2-1, the V gene TRBV6-2 or TRBV6-3; 9 nucleotides match TRBD1. Germline-derived CDR1 and CDR2 are MNHEY and SVGEGT. The V gene end was trimmed by 4 bases and the J gene end by 8 bases; junction bases not matched to a gene: 6. The CDR3 runs 14 residues. CDR3 amino acids: CASSLDRGIDEQFF. CDR3 nucleotide sequence: TGTGCCAGCAGTTTGGACAGGGGTATCGATGAGCAGTTCTTC.

This rearrangement joins TRBV28 to TRBJ2-2; D is unclear. V lost 4 bases, J lost 4 bases, and 4 bases lay in between. Germline V CDR1 and CDR2: MDHEN, SYDVKM. This CDR3 is built from 12 residues. The CDR3 DNA reads TGTGCCAGCAGTTCGGGCACCGGGGAGCTGTTTTTT. This translates into CASSSGTGELFF.

The chain couples TRBV5-1 to TRBJ2-3, with no clear D. The CDR3 spans 14 residues. Germline CDR1 reads SGHRS; CDR2 reads YFSETQ. V was shortened by 4 bases and J by 4 bases, with 13 bases between the two germline ends. The CDR3 protein is CASSLNPSPDTQYF. DNA of the CDR3: TGCGCCAGCAGCCTGAACCCCTCCCCAGATACGCAGTATTTT.